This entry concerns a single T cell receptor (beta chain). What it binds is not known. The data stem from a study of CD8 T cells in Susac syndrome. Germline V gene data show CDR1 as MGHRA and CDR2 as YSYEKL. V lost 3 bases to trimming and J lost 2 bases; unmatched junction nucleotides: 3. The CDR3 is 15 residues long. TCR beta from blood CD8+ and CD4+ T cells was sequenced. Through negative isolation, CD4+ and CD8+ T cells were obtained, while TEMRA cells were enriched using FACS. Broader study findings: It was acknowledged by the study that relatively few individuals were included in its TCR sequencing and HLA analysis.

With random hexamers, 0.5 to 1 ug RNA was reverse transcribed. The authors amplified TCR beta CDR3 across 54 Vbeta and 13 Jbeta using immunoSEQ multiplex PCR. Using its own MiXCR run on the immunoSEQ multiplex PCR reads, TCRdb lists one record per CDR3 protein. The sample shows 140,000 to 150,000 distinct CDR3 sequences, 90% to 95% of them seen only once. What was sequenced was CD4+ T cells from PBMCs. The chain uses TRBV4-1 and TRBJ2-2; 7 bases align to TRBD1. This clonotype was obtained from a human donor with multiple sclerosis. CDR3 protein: CASSQGQINTGELFF. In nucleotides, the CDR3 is TGCGCCAGCAGCCAGGGACAGATTAACACCGGGGAGCTGTTTTTT.